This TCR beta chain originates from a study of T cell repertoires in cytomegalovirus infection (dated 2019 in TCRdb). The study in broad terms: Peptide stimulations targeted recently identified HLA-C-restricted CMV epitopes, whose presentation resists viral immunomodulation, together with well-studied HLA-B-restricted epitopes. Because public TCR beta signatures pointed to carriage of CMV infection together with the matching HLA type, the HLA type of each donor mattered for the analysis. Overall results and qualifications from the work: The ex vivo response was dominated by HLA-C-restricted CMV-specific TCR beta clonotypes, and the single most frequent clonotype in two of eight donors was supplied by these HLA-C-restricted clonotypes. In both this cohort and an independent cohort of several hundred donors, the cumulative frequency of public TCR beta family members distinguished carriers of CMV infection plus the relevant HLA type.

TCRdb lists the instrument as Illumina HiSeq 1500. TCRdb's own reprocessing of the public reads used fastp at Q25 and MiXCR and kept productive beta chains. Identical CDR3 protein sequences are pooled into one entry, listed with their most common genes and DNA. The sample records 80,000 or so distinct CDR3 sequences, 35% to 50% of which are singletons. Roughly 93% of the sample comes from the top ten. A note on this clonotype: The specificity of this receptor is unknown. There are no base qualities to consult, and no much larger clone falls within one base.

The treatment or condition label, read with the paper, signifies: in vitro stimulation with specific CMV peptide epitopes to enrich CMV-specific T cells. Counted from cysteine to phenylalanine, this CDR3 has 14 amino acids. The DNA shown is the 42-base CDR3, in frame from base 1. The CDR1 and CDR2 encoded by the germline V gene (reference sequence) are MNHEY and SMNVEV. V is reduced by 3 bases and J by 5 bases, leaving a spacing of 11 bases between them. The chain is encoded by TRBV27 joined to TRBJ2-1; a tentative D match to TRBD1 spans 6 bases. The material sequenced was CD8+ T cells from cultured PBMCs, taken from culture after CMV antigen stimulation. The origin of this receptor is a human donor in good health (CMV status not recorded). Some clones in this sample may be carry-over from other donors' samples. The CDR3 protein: CASSFIQGHNEQFF. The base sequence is TGTGCCAGCAGTTTTATACAGGGACACAATGAGCAGTTCTTC.